These T cell receptor beta chains were read from a single sample in a study of blood T cell repertoires in COVID-19. Sequencing was performed with immunoSEQ multiplex PCR; in TCRdb, only in-frame clones are kept and a portion is missing. The repertoire includes some 300,000 clones, approximately 91% of them detected once, and around 0.9% sits in the top ten. The sequencing input was PBMCs or T cells enriched from blood (not recorded which). The source of these receptors is a woman aged 25-40 years who had recovered from COVID-19. Each CDR3 is given with its conserved first and last residue. The D gene is left open where the match is weak. Clone size is stated in some rows and not others, as once, few, many or a class when expanded.

v_call	clone_size	j_call	d_call	cdr3_nt	cdr3_aa
TRBV9	NA	TRBJ1-2	NA	TGTGCCAGCAGCGTAGGGCGGGGGCTTGGAGGCTACACCTTC	CASSVGRGLGGYTF
TRBV28	NA	TRBJ1-1	NA	TGTGCCAGCAGTTTACAGGGAGGGGCTGAAGCTTTCTTT	CASSLQGGAEAFF
TRBV15	once	TRBJ2-1	TRBD2	TGTGCCACCAGCGGAGATGGACTAGCGGGGGAACCCTACAATGAGCAGTTCTTC	CATSGDGLAGEPYNEQFF
TRBV7-3	NA	TRBJ2-5	NA	TGTGCCAGCAGCCGGGGAGCTCAAGAGACCCAGTACTTC	CASSRGAQETQYF
TRBV11-2	NA	TRBJ2-7	NA	TGTGCCAGCAGCTTAGATGGGAGTTACTACGAGCAGTACTTC	CASSLDGSYYEQYF
TRBV6-5	NA	TRBJ2-7	TRBD2	TGTGCCAGCATCGGGAGGGAGCAGTACTTC	CASIGREQYF
TRBV28	NA	TRBJ2-3	NA	TGTGCCAGCGGCCGTGGCCCCACCTCAGCAGATACGCAGTATTTT	CASGRGPTSADTQYF
TRBV19	NA	TRBJ2-7	NA	TGTGCCAGTAGTATCCTCCCCCACGAGCAGTACTTC	CASSILPHEQYF
TRBV7-9	few	TRBJ1-2	NA	TGTGCCAGCAGCTTAGAGGTGGTAAGGGAGGGCTACACCTTC	CASSLEVVREGYTF
TRBV7-9	NA	TRBJ1-1	TRBD1	TGTGCCAGCAGCCCCCGGGACAGTTACACTGAAGCTTTCTTT	CASSPRDSYTEAFF
TRBV7-3	NA	TRBJ1-2	TRBD1	TGTGCCAGCAGCTCTGGACAGGGTTGGACCTTC	CASSSGQGWTF
TRBV3-1/TRBV3-2	NA	TRBJ1-2	TRBD1	TGTGCCAGCAGCCAAGTTGTGGTCAGGGGCAGGGGGCTCTTTGGCTACACCTTC	CASSQVVVRGRGLFGYTF
TRBV27	NA	TRBJ1-1	NA	TGTGCCAGCAGTTCCCACTCGCGGGGGGCGTTCGCTGAAGCTTTCTTT	CASSSHSRGAFAEAFF
TRBV7-2	NA	TRBJ2-3	NA	TGTGCCAGCAGCTTAACTGATACGCAGTATTTT	CASSLTDTQYF
TRBV9	NA	TRBJ2-2	TRBD2	TGTGCCAGCAGCGTAGATCGGAGCGGGATCTTCACCGGGGAGCTGTTTTTT	CASSVDRSGIFTGELFF
TRBV7-3	NA	TRBJ1-1	NA	TGTGCCAGCAGCTCCTATGCGGGCGCTGAAGCTTTCTTT	CASSSYAGAEAFF
TRBV24-1	NA	TRBJ1-1	NA	TGTGCCACCAGTGATTTAAGTAGAGGGTTCGGAGCTTTCTTT	CATSDLSRGFGAFF
TRBV19	once	TRBJ2-2	TRBD1	TGTGCCAGTAGTATACCGGGACAGGGGATTTCCGGGGAGCTGTTTTTT	CASSIPGQGISGELFF
TRBV27	NA	TRBJ1-6	TRBD1	TGTGCCAGCAGTTTATATAAGGGGGCCAATTCACCCCTCCACTTT	CASSLYKGANSPLHF
TRBV28	once	TRBJ2-1	NA	TGTGCCAGCAGAGGAACAGGGCAATACAATGAGCAGTTCTTC	CASRGTGQYNEQFF
TRBV7-9	NA	TRBJ2-7	NA	TGTGCCAGCAGCTTACGGGTCTACGAGCAGTACTTC	CASSLRVYEQYF
TRBV28	NA	TRBJ1-6	NA	TGTGCCGGCTCACCGGGATTTAATAATTCACCCCTCCACTTT	CAGSPGFNNSPLHF
TRBV28	NA	TRBJ2-1	NA	TGTGCCAGCAGTTCCCTGGCCGGGACTCGCTACAATGAGCAGTTCTTC	CASSSLAGTRYNEQFF
TRBV27	NA	TRBJ1-2	NA	TGTGCCAGCAGTTTCGGCGGTCCTGCGGCGCGTGGCTACACCTTC	CASSFGGPAARGYTF
TRBV4-1	NA	TRBJ1-2	NA	TGCGCCAGCAGCCAAGAAGGCACAGCCTATGGCTACACCTTC	CASSQEGTAYGYTF
TRBV28	NA	TRBJ1-1	NA	TGTGCCAGCAGAGGCGACAGACCTGAAGCTTTCTTT	CASRGDRPEAFF
TRBV7-5	NA	TRBJ1-5	NA	TGTGCCAGAAGCTTAGGAGGGACAGGGGAACAGCCCCAGCATTTT	CARSLGGTGEQPQHF
TRBV4-1	NA	TRBJ1-1	NA	TGCGCCAGCAGTCAGAACACTGAAGCTTTCTTT	CASSQNTEAFF
TRBV3-1/TRBV3-2	NA	TRBJ1-2	NA	TGTGCCAGCAGCCAAGGAACAGGATTCCTCGGTGGCTACACCTTC	CASSQGTGFLGGYTF
TRBV29-1	once	TRBJ1-6	NA	TGCGCAGGGCAAAGGAGCTCCTATAATTCACCCCTCCACTTT	CAGQRSSYNSPLHF
TRBV10-3	NA	TRBJ1-2	TRBD1	TGTGCCATCAGTGTAGACAGGGACCATGGCTACACCTTC	CAISVDRDHGYTF
TRBV27	NA	TRBJ2-3	TRBD1	TGTGCCAGCAGTTTTAAGATGGGACAGAACACAGATACGCAGTATTTT	CASSFKMGQNTDTQYF
TRBV4-3	NA	TRBJ2-1	TRBD2	TGCGCCAGCAGCCAAGATAACTGGGCGGGGGGGTACAATGAGCAGTTCTTC	CASSQDNWAGGYNEQFF
TRBV27	NA	TRBJ2-1	TRBD2	TGTGCCAGCAGGCTCGGGACTAGTCTTGACTACAATGAGCAGTTCTTC	CASRLGTSLDYNEQFF
TRBV5-1	NA	TRBJ1-2	NA	TGCGCCAGCAGCCTCCCAGGGGATACCTATGGCTACACCTTC	CASSLPGDTYGYTF
TRBV28	NA	TRBJ1-5	NA	TGTGCCAGCAGTTCAGGGATGGAGGGGTTTAATCAGCCCCAGCATTTT	CASSSGMEGFNQPQHF
TRBV25-1	NA	TRBJ2-3	NA	TGTGCCAGCAGGCGCGCAGGGGCCACAGATACGCAGTATTTT	CASRRAGATDTQYF
TRBV3-1/TRBV3-2	NA	TRBJ2-1	TRBD2	TGTGCCAGCAGCCTCACAAAACTAGCGGGAGCTCACAATGAGCAGTTCTTC	CASSLTKLAGAHNEQFF
TRBV7-8	NA	TRBJ1-2	TRBD1	TGTGCCAGCAGCATAGACAAAGGGACAGGGCATGGCTACACCTTC	CASSIDKGTGHGYTF
TRBV29-1	once	TRBJ1-2	NA	TGCAGCGTTGCTGGGCATTTGGGTCTCTATGGCTACACCTTC	CSVAGHLGLYGYTF
TRBV29-1	NA	TRBJ2-3	NA	TGCAGCGTTGAAGATTTACCTGAGTACGGCAGGGGCGGAGGCACAGATACGCAGTATTTT	CSVEDLPEYGRGGGTDTQYF
TRBV11-2	few	TRBJ1-4	TRBD1	TGTGCCACCACAAGGACAGGGAGGATAGAAAAACTGTTTTTT	CATTRTGRIEKLFF
TRBV29-1	NA	TRBJ1-3	TRBD1	TGCAGCGTGGGGACAGGTGGCTCCGGAAACACCATATATTTT	CSVGTGGSGNTIYF
TRBV5-1	NA	TRBJ1-2	NA	TGCGCCAGCAGCTTTGGGGGGAATGGCTACACCTTC	CASSFGGNGYTF
TRBV10-3	NA	TRBJ1-2	NA	TGTGCCATCGCGGACAGCCTCAAGTATGGCTACACCTTC	CAIADSLKYGYTF
TRBV9	NA	TRBJ2-1	TRBD2	TGTGCCAGCAGCGCGGGACTAGCGGGAGGGCCTAACAATGAGCAGTTCTTC	CASSAGLAGGPNNEQFF
TRBV19	NA	TRBJ2-2	NA	TGTGCCACCTCTGGGGAGTTGAACACCGGGGAGCTGTTTTTT	CATSGELNTGELFF
TRBV24-1	once	TRBJ2-2	NA	TGTGCCACCAGTGACCCAAACACCGGGGAGCTGTTTTTT	CATSDPNTGELFF
TRBV18	few	TRBJ1-2	NA	TGTGCCAGCTCATGGGCTGAGCGGGCCGCTCCGCGGGGCTACACCTTC	CASSWAERAAPRGYTF
TRBV19	NA	TRBJ2-1	TRBD2	TGTGCCAGTAGGGACGGCGGGAGTACGAATGAGCAGTTCTTC	CASRDGGSTNEQFF
TRBV5-4	NA	TRBJ2-2	NA	TGTGCCAGCAGCTTGAGTCGACTGGGGCTGAATAACGGGGAGCTGTTTTTT	CASSLSRLGLNNGELFF
TRBV9	NA	TRBJ1-5	TRBD1	TGTGCCAGCAGCGAGGGGGCATTTAGCAATCAGCCCCAGCATTTT	CASSEGAFSNQPQHF
TRBV5-1	NA	TRBJ2-7	NA	TGCGCCAGCAGCTTGGTGCCAGGGTCGGACTACGAGCAGTACTTC	CASSLVPGSDYEQYF
TRBV6-2/TRBV6-3	NA	TRBJ2-7	TRBD2	TGTGCCAGCAGTTACTCGAGGACTAGCGGGAGCTACGAGCAGTACTTC	CASSYSRTSGSYEQYF
TRBV9	NA	TRBJ2-3	NA	TGTGCCAGCAGCGTGAACTACCCCACAGATACGCAGTATTTT	CASSVNYPTDTQYF
TRBV9	NA	TRBJ1-1	NA	TGTGCCAGCAGCGTAGGCCCTGACCGGGGCACTGAAGCTTTCTTT	CASSVGPDRGTEAFF
TRBV12-5	NA	TRBJ1-1	NA	TGTGCTAGTGGTTTGTATATCACGAGGGTGACTGAAGCTTTCTTT	CASGLYITRVTEAFF
TRBV6-6	NA	TRBJ1-2	TRBD1	TGTGCCAGCAGTTACGACAGGGGGGACAACTATGGCTACACCTTC	CASSYDRGDNYGYTF
TRBV6-5	once	TRBJ2-7	TRBD1	TGTGCCACCCGGGACAGGACCGAAAGCTCCTACGAGCAGTACTTC	CATRDRTESSYEQYF